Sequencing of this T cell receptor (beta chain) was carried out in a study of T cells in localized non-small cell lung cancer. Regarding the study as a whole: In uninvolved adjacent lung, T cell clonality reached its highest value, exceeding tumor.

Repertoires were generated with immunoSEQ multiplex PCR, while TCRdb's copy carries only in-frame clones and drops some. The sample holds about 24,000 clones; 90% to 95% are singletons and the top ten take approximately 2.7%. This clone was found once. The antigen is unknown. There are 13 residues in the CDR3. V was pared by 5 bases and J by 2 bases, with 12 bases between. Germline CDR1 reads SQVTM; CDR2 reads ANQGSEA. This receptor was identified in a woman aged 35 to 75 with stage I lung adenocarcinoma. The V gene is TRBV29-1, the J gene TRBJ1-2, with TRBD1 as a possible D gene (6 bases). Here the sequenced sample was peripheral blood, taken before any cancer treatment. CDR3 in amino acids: CSVMTGRNYGYTF. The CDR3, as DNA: TGCAGCGTTATGACAGGTCGCAACTATGGCTACACCTTC.